This T cell receptor (beta chain) originates from a study of Ad26.COV2.S vaccination and SARS-CoV-2 variants. Treatment reported: about 20 received Ad26.COV2.S at low or high dose, single or two shots; about five received placebo; per-sample allocation not given. The samples date from day 63 after the first vaccine or placebo injection. CDR1 MDHEN and CDR2 SYDVKM come from the germline V gene. V lost 10 bases to trimming and J lost 0 bases; unmatched junction nucleotides: 5. The CDR3 is 15 residues long. Some clones are missing from TCRdb's copy, which holds only in-frame ones; the method was immunoSEQ multiplex PCR. Of roughly 420,000 clones listed, approximately 87% are singletons.

Source: peripheral blood, taken in a trial of Ad26.COV2.S vaccine versus placebo. The V and J genes are TRBV28 and TRBJ2-6; 8 bases agree with TRBD1. This receptor was identified in a person aged 18 to 59 who received the Ad26.COV2.S COVID-19 vaccine or a placebo. CDR3 coding DNA: TGTGCCACCAGGGGGCGGCACTCTGGGGCCAACGTCCTGACTTTC. Translated: CATRGRHSGANVLTF.